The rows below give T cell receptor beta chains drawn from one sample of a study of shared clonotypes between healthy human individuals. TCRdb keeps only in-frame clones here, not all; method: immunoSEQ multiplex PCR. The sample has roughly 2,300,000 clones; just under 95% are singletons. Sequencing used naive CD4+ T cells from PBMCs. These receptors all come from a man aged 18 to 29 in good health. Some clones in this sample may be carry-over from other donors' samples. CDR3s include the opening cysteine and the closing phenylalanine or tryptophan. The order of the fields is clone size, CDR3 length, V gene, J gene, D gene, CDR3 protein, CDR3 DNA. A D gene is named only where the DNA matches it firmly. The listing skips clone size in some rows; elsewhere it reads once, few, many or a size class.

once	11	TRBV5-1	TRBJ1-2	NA	CASSLGLGYTF	TGCGCCAGCAGCTTAGGGCTTGGCTACACCTTC
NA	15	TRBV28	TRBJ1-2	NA	CASSEEGGRGYGYTF	TGTGCCAGCAGCGAAGAAGGGGGGCGCGGCTATGGCTACACCTTC
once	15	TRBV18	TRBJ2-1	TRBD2	CASYSGTSSYNEQFF	TGTGCCAGCTACTCCGGGACTAGCTCCTACAATGAGCAGTTCTTC
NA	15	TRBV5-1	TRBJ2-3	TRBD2	CASSYPSGREDTQYF	TGCGCCAGCAGCTACCCTAGCGGGAGAGAAGATACGCAGTATTTT
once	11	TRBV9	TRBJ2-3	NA	CASSSEDTQYF	TGTGCCAGCAGCTCCGAAGACACGCAGTATTTT
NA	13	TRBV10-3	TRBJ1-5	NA	CAMGAGLGQPQHF	TGTGCCATGGGGGCAGGGCTGGGTCAGCCCCAGCATTTT
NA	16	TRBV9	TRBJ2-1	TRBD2	CASSVLSGSSYNEQFF	TGTGCCAGCAGCGTTCTTAGCGGGAGCTCCTACAATGAGCAGTTCTTC
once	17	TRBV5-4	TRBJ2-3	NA	CASSQEGLTSRGDTQYF	TGTGCCAGCAGCCAGGAAGGTTTAACATCAAGAGGAGATACGCAGTATTTT
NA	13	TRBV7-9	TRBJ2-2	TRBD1	CASSPRTLQGLFF	TGTGCCAGCAGCCCGCGGACCCTACAGGGGTTGTTTTTT
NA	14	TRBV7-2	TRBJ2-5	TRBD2	CASSLSGSYETQYF	TGTGCCAGCAGCCTCAGCGGGAGTTACGAGACCCAGTACTTC
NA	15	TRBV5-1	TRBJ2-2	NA	CASSLSGQYTGELFF	TGCGCCAGCAGCTTGTCAGGACAGTACACCGGGGAGCTGTTTTTT
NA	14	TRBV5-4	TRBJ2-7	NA	CASSLGLGSYEQYF	TGTGCCAGCAGCTTAGGACTCGGGTCCTACGAGCAGTACTTC
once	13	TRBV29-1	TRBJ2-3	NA	CSVGRRITDTQYF	TGCAGCGTCGGACGGAGGATCACAGATACGCAGTATTTT
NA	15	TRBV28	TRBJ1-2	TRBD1	CASSPPSGTGYGYTF	TGTGCCAGCAGTCCTCCCTCCGGGACAGGGTATGGCTACACCTTC
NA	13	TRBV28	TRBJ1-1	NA	CASSSGPAGGAFF	TGTGCCAGCAGTTCAGGACCTGCGGGCGGGGCTTTCTTT
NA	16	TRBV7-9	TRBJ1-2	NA	CASSPNRGSHTYGYTF	TGTGCCAGCAGCCCCAACCGGGGCAGTCACACCTATGGCTACACCTTC
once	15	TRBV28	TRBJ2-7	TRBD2	CASRTGLAGRYEQYF	TGTGCCAGCAGGACGGGACTAGCGGGACGCTACGAGCAGTACTTC
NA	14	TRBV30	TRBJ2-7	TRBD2	CAWRAGAVPYEQYF	TGTGCCTGGAGGGCGGGAGCCGTTCCCTACGAGCAGTACTTC
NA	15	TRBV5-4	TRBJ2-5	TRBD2	CASSFSGRNQETQYF	TGTGCCAGCAGCTTTAGCGGGAGAAACCAAGAGACCCAGTACTTC
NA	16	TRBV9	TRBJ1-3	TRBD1	CASSAGQAFSGNTIYF	TGTGCCAGCAGCGCGGGACAGGCGTTTTCTGGAAACACCATATATTTT
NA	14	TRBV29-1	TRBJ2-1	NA	CSARRLVPYNEQFF	TGCAGCGCAAGGAGACTAGTCCCTTACAATGAGCAGTTCTTC
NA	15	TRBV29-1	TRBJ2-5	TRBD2	CSVSQAGARQETQYF	TGCAGCGTCTCACAAGCGGGAGCTCGACAAGAGACCCAGTACTTC
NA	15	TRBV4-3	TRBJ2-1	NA	CASSQWTYSYNEQFF	TGCGCCAGCAGCCAATGGACTTATTCCTACAATGAGCAGTTCTTC
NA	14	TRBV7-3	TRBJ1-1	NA	CASSSNTAVTEAFF	TGTGCCAGCAGCTCGAACACTGCGGTCACTGAAGCTTTCTTT
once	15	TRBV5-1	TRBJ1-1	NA	CASSPGRLADTEAFF	TGCGCCAGCAGCCCCGGGAGGTTGGCGGACACTGAAGCTTTCTTT
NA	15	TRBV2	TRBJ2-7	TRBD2	CASTLGTSGVYEQYF	TGTGCCAGCACCCTAGGGACTAGCGGAGTCTACGAGCAGTACTTC
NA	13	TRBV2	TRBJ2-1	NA	CASSPLAKHEQFF	TGTGCCAGCAGTCCACTAGCTAAGCATGAGCAGTTCTTC
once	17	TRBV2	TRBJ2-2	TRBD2	CASRLSPSGTNTGELFF	TGTGCCAGCAGACTATCTCCTAGCGGTACGAACACCGGGGAGCTGTTTTTT
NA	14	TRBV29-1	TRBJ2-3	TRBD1	CSAYRGQGADTQYF	TGCAGCGCCTACCGGGGACAGGGGGCAGATACGCAGTATTTT
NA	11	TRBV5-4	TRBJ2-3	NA	CASSWGDIPYF	TGTGCCAGCAGCTGGGGGGACATTCCGTATTTT
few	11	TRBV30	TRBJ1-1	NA	CALTGNTEAFF	TGTGCCTTAACAGGGAACACTGAAGCTTTCTTT
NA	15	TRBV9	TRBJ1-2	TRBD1	CASSATGEMGYGYTF	TGTGCCAGCAGCGCGACAGGGGAAATGGGCTATGGCTACACCTTC
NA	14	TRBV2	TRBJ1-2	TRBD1	CASSRTGSSYGYTF	TGTGCCAGCAGCCGGACAGGGAGTTCCTATGGCTACACCTTC
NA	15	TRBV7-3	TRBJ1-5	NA	CASSLKGGPFQPQHF	TGTGCCAGCAGCTTAAAGGGCGGACCGTTTCAGCCCCAGCATTTT
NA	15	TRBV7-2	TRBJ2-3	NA	CASSLVSRVADTQYF	TGTGCCAGCAGCTTAGTCAGCAGGGTAGCAGATACGCAGTATTTT